The source of this T cell receptor (beta chain) is a study of T cells in Graves' hyperthyroidism and ophthalmopathy. This clonotype was seen a few times. RNA transcripts yielded amplified TCR beta CDR3 regions. HTBI primers were used for first-round RT-PCR of the TCR CDR3. MiXCR, run by TCRdb on the multiplex PCR reads, gives a single entry per CDR3 protein. The sample lists about half a million distinct CDR3 sequences, around 15% occurring once. The CDR3 spans 15 residues. Trimming removed 4 bases at V and 2 bases at J, with 14 bases between. The receptor was isolated from a woman in her 30s with Graves' ophthalmopathy. The chain employs TRBV12-3 or TRBV12-4 and TRBJ2-5; D possibly corresponds to TRBD2 (6 bases). Sequencing input: blood. Here the CDR3 reads CASSSRIADQETQYF. In DNA, the CDR3 is TGTGCCAGCAGTTCCCGAATAGCGGATCAAGAGACCCAGTACTTC.